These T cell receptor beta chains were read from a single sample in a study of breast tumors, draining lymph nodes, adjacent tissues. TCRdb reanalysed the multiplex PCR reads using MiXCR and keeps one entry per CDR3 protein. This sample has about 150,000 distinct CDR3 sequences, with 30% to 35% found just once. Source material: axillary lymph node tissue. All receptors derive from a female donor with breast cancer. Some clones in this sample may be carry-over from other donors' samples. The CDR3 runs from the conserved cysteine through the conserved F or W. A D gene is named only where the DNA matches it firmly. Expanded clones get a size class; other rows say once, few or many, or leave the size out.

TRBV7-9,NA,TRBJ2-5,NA,CASSSGMVETQYF,TGTGCCAGCAGCTCCGGGATGGTAGAGACCCAGTACTTC
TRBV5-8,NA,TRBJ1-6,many,CASSLPVSPLHF,TGTGCCAGCAGCTTGCCGGTTTCACCCCTCCACTTT
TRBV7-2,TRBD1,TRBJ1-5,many,CASSFTGGSQPQHF,TGTGCCAGCAGCTTCACAGGGGGATCTCAGCCCCAGCATTTT
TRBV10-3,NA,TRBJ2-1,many,CAMNRGRGDPEQFF,TGTGCCATGAACCGGGGCAGAGGTGATCCTGAGCAGTTCTTC
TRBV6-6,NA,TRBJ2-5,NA,CASSGGRDQPQYF,TGTGCCAGCAGTGGGGGGCGCGATCAGCCCCAGTACTTC
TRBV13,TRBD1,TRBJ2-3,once,CASSPPRDRGNTDTQYF,TGTGCCAGCAGCCCCCCCCGGGACAGGGGCAACACAGATACGCAGTATTTT
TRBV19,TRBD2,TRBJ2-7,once,CASSTGRTYEQYF,TGTGCCAGTAGTACCGGGAGGACCTACGAGCAGTACTTC
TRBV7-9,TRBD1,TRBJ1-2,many,CASGRGQGADGYTF,TGTGCCAGCGGTCGGGGACAGGGGGCGGATGGCTACACCTTC
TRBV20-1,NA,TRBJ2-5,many,CSAIFAGAPRETQYF,TGCAGTGCTATATTTGCGGGGGCCCCCCGGGAGACCCAGTACTTC
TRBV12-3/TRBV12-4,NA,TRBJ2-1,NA,CTSRDRQGGSREQFF,TGTACCAGCAGAGACCGACAGGGAGGTTCTCGTGAGCAGTTCTTC
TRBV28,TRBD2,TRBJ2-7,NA,CASSSRTSGVGEQYF,TGTGCCAGCAGTTCCCGGACTAGCGGCGTTGGGGAGCAGTACTTC
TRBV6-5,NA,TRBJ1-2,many,CASSPGQSPNYGYTF,TGTGCCAGCAGTCCCGGACAGAGTCCTAACTATGGCTACACCTTC
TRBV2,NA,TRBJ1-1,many,CASSEPCLVCTGLTTEAFF,TGTGCCAGCAGTGAACCCTGCCTTGTATGTACAGGCCTGACCACTGAAGCTTTCTTT
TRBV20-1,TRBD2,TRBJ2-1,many,CSARDKRGSYNEQFF,TGCAGTGCTAGAGATAAGCGGGGATCCTACAATGAGCAGTTCTTC
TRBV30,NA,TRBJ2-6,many,CAWTNRAVLSGANVLTF,TGTGCCTGGACTAACCGGGCCGTACTTTCTGGGGCCAACGTCCTGACTTTC
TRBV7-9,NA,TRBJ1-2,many,CASSLRDAYGYTF,TGTGCCAGCAGCTTAAGGGACGCCTATGGCTACACCTTC
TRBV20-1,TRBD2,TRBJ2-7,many,CSAPGLAGVREQYF,TGCAGTGCCCCGGGGCTAGCGGGGGTTCGCGAGCAGTACTTC
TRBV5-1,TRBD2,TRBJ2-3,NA,CASSLVGLAGDTQYF,TGCGCCAGCAGCTTGGTCGGACTAGCGGGGGATACGCAGTATTTT
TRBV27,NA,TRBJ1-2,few,CASSSPGEGPGYTF,TGTGCCAGCAGTTCCCCCGGTGAGGGGCCTGGCTACACCTTC
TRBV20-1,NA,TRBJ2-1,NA,CSARGTGTTF,TGCAGTGCTAGAGGGACCGGGACAACCTTC
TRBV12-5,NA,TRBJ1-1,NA,CASGGDVTEAFF,TGTGCTAGTGGTGGGGACGTGACTGAAGCTTTCTTT
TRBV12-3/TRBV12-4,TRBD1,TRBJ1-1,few,CASSPSLGQKGARTEAFF,TGTGCCAGCAGTCCTTCCCTGGGGCAAAAGGGGGCTCGGACTGAAGCTTTCTTT
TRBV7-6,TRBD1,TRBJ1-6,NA,CASSFGGQGYPLLHF,TGTGCCAGCAGCTTTGGGGGACAGGGTTATCCACTCCTCCACTTT
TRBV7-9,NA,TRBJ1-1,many,CASSSPTTMNTEAFF,TGTGCCAGCAGCTCTCCGACCACAATGAACACTGAAGCTTTCTTT
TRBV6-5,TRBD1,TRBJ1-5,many,CASRDRQGNQPQHF,TGTGCCAGCAGAGATAGACAGGGGAATCAGCCCCAGCATTTT
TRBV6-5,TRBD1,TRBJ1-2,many,CASRLSGTGSYGYTF,TGTGCCAGCAGACTATCCGGGACAGGCAGTTATGGCTACACCTTC
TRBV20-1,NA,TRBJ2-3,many,CSADPTSTDTQYF,TGCAGTGCTGACCCCACCTCCACAGATACGCAGTATTTT
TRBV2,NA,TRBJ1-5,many,CASTTDSSQPQHF,TGTGCCAGCACAACGGACAGTAGTCAGCCCCAGCATTTT
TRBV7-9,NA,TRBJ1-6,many,CASSLLSPSLNSPLHF,TGTGCCAGCAGCTTACTCTCTCCTAGCTTAAATTCACCCCTCCACTTT
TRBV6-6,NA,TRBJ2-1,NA,CASLRAGAYYNEQFF,TGTGCCAGCCTACGGGCGGGGGCCTACTACAATGAGCAGTTCTTC
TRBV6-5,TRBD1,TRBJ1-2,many,CASSPDRAGYTF,TGTGCCAGCAGTCCCGACAGGGCTGGCTACACCTTC
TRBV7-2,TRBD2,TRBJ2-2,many,CASSFRGGDTGELFF,TGTGCCAGCAGCTTCCGGGGGGGGGACACCGGGGAGCTGTTTTTT
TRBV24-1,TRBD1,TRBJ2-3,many,CATSDRTGYTDTQYF,TGTGCCACCAGTGATCGGACAGGATACACAGATACGCAGTATTTT
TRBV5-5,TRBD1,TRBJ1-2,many,CASSTHRDSLYGYTF,TGTGCCAGCAGCACGCACCGGGACAGCCTATATGGCTACACCTTC
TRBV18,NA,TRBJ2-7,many,CASSPQDNWASSYEQYF,TGTGCCAGCTCACCGCAGGACAATTGGGCCTCCTCCTACGAGCAGTACTTC
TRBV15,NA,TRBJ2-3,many,CATSRAVAYGTDTQYF,TGTGCCACCAGCAGAGCTGTAGCGTATGGCACAGATACGCAGTATTTT
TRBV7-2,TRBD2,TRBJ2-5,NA,CASSFPTSGVGAQYF,TGTGCCAGCAGCTTTCCGACTAGCGGGGTGGGGGCCCAGTACTTC
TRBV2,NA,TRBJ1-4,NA,CASSEGGGSGEKLFF,TGTGCCAGCAGTGAGGGTGGGGGATCTGGTGAAAAACTGTTTTTT
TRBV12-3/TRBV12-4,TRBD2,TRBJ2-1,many,CASSFPRLAGVGNEQFF,TGTGCCAGCAGCTTCCCCCGCCTAGCGGGGGTGGGCAATGAGCAGTTCTTC
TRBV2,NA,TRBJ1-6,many,CASTEEYSPLHF,TGTGCCAGCACCGAGGAGTATTCACCCCTCCACTTT